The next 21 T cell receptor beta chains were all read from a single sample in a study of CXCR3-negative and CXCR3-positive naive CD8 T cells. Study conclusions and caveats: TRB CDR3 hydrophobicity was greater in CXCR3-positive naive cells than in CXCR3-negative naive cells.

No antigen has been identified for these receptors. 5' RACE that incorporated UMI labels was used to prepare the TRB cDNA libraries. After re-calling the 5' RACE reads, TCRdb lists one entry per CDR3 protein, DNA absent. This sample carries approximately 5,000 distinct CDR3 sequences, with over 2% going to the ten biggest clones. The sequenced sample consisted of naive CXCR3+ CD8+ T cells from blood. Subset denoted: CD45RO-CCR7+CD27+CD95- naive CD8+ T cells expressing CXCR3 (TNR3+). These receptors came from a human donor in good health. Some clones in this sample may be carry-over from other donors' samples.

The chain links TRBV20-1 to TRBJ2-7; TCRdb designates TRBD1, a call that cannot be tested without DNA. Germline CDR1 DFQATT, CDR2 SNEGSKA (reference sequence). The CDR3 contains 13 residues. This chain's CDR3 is CSATGTGYDEQYF.

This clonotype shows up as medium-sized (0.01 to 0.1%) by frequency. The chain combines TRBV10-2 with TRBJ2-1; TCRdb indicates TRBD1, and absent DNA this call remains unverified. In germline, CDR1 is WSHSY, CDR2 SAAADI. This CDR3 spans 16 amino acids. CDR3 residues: CASSESVRASGNEQFF.

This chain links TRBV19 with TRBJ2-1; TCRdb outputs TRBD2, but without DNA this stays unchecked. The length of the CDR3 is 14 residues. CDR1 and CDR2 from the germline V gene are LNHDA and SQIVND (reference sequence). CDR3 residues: CASSIAGGPNEQFF.

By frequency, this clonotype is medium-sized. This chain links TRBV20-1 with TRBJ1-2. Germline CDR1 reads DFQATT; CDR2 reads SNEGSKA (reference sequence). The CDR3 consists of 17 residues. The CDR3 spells CSARVDQFDPTNYGYTF.

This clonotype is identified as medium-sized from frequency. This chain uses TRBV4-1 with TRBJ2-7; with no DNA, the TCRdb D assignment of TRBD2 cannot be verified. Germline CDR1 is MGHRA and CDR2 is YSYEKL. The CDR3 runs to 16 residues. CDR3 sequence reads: CASSHPSGSLTYEQYF.

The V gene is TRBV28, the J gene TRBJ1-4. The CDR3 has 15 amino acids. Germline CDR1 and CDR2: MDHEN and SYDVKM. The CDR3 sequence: CASSLMGPSNEKLFF.

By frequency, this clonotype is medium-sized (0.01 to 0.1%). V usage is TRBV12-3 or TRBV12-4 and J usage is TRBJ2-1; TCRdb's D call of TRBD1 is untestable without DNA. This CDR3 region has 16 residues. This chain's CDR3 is CASSTGQFTPYNEQFF.

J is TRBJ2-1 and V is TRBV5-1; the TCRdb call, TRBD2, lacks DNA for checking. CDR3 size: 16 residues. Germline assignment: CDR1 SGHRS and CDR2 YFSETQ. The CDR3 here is CASSYPRGLADNEQFF. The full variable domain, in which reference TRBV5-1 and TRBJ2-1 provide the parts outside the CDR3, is KAGVTQTPRYLIKTRGQQVTLSCSPISGHRSVSWYQQTPGQGLQFLFEYFSETQRNKGNFPGRFSGRQFSNSRSEMNVSTLELGDSALYLCASSYPRGLADNEQFFGPGTRLTVL.

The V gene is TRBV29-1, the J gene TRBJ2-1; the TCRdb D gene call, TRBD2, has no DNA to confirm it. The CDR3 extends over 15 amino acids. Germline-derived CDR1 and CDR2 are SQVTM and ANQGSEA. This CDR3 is CSVDLEEDPWNEQFF.

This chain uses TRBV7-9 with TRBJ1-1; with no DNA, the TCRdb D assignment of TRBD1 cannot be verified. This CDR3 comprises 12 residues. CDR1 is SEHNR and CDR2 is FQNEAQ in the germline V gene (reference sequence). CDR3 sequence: CATPERNTEAFF.

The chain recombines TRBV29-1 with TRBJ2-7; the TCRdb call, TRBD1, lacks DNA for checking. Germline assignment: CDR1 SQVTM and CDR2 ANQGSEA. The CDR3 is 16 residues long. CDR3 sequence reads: CSVVRAGTGDPYEQYF.

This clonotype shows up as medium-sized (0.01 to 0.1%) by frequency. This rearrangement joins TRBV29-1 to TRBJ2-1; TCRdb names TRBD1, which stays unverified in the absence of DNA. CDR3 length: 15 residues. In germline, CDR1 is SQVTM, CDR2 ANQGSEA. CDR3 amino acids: CSVLNPLGGYNEQFF.

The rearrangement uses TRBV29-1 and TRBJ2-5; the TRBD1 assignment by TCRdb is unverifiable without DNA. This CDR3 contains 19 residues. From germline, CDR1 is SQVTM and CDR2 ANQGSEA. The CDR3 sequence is CSVEERYLTPGQRQETQYF.

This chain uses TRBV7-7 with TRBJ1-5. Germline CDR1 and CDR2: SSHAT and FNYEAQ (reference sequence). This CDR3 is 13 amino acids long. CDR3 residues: CASSLEAGQPQHF.

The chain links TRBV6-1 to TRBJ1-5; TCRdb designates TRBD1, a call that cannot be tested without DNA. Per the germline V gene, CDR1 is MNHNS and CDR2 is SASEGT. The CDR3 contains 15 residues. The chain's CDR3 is CASSPGTGAFQPQHF.

The CDR3 loop is CASSPRQGSFRTEAFF. The chain carries TRBV12-3 or TRBV12-4 and TRBJ1-1; TCRdb indicates TRBD1, and absent DNA this call remains unverified. The CDR3 covers 16 residues.

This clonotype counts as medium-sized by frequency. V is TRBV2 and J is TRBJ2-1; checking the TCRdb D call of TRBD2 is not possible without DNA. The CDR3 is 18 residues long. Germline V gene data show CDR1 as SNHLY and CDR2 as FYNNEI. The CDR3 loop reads CASRDLLLGGDSYNEQFF.

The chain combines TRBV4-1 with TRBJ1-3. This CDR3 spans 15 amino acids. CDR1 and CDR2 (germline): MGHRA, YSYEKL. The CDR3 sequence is CASSRISAEGNTIYF.

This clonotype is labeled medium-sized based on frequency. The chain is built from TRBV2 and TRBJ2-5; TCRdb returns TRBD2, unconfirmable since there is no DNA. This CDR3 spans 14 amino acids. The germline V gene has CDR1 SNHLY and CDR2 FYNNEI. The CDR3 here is CASNAWAQWETQYF. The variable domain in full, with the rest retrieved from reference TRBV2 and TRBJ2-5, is EPEVTQTPSHQVTQMGQEVILRCVPISNHLYFYWYRQILGQKVEFLVSFYNNEISEKSEIFDDQFSVERPDGSNFTLKIRSTKLEDSAMYFCASNAWAQWETQYFGPGTRLLVL.

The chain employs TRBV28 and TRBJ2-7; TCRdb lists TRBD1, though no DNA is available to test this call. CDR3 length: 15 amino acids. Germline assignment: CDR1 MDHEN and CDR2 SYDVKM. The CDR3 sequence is CASSPRTGGGLRQYF.

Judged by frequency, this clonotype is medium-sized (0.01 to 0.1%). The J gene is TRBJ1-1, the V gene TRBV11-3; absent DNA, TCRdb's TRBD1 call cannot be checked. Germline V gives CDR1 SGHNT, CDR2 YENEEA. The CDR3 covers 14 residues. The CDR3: CASSFGTGGTEAFF.